A selection of T cell receptor beta chains follows, all from one sample in a study of blood T cell repertoires in COVID-19. Libraries were prepared by immunoSEQ multiplex PCR; TCRdb keeps only in-frame clonotypes and omits some of them. The data show about 39,000 clones, with 86% seen just once and more than 4.5% held by the top ten. The sequencing sample was made of peripheral blood. All receptors derive from a middle-aged man with active COVID-19. The CDR3 runs from the conserved cysteine through the conserved F or W. A D gene is named only where the DNA matches it firmly. Part of the rows lack a size; the others show once, few, many or a class for expanded clones.

d_call	j_call	v_call	cdr3_length	clone_size	cdr3_aa	cdr3_nt
TRBD2	TRBJ2-7	TRBV5-1	14	few	CASTTGTSGYEQYF	TGCGCCAGCACCACCGGGACTAGCGGTTACGAGCAGTACTTC
TRBD1	TRBJ1-2	TRBV28	16	few	CASSPPPGQSSYGYTF	TGTGCCAGCAGTCCACCCCCGGGACAGTCCAGCTATGGCTACACCTTC
TRBD2	TRBJ2-7	TRBV7-2	14	-	CASSLVGSGVEQYF	TGTGCCAGCAGCTTAGTGGGTAGCGGGGTCGAGCAGTACTTC
-	TRBJ1-1	TRBV5-1	13	-	CASSFTPNTEAFF	TGCGCCAGCAGCTTTACACCGAACACTGAAGCTTTCTTT
TRBD2	TRBJ2-7	TRBV18	16	-	CASSPLLAGSSYEQYF	TGTGCCAGCTCGCCCCTACTAGCGGGAAGCTCCTACGAGCAGTACTTC
TRBD2	TRBJ2-1	TRBV5-1	17	-	CASSTGTSGSFYNEQFF	TGCGCCAGCAGCACCGGGACTAGCGGGAGTTTTTACAATGAGCAGTTCTTC
TRBD2	TRBJ2-3	TRBV7-3	15	-	CASSLSGGRRDTQYF	TGTGCCAGCAGCTTATCGGGGGGTCGTAGGGATACGCAGTATTTT
-	TRBJ2-6	TRBV7-6	17	once	CASSSTPGSSGANVLTF	TGTGCCAGCAGCTCAACCCCGGGGTCCTCTGGGGCCAACGTCCTGACTTTC
-	TRBJ2-1	TRBV9	15	-	CASSVAAGPGDRQFF	TGTGCCAGCAGCGTAGCCGCTGGGCCGGGGGATCGGCAGTTCTTC
-	TRBJ2-1	TRBV9	13	-	CASSVGSYNEQFF	TGTGCCAGCAGCGTAGGTTCGTACAATGAGCAGTTCTTC
-	TRBJ2-3	TRBV28	16	once	CASSLPRPAHTDTQYF	TGTGCCAGCAGTTTACCGCGTCCCGCTCACACAGATACGCAGTATTTT
-	TRBJ2-7	TRBV28	11	-	CASAGLYEQYF	TGTGCCAGTGCGGGGCTCTACGAGCAGTACTTC
TRBD1	TRBJ1-1	TRBV10-3	15	-	CAIRLTGAIGTEAFF	TGTGCCATCAGGCTGACAGGGGCTATCGGCACTGAAGCTTTCTTT
TRBD1	TRBJ1-3	TRBV30	14	-	CAWGTESSGNTIYF	TGTGCCTGGGGGACAGAGAGCTCTGGAAACACCATATATTTT
TRBD1	TRBJ2-7	TRBV7-6	16	-	CASSPGRTGGSYEQYF	TGTGCCAGCAGCCCCGGCAGGACAGGGGGGTCCTACGAGCAGTACTTC
TRBD2	TRBJ2-2	TRBV9	16	-	CASTRAASGNTGELFF	TGTGCCAGCACCCGGGCGGCTAGCGGAAACACCGGGGAGCTGTTTTTT
-	TRBJ1-2	TRBV18	13	-	CASSPTGTYGYTF	TGTGCCAGCTCACCGACAGGAACTTATGGCTACACCTTC
TRBD1	TRBJ2-4	TRBV13	15	-	CASSLARDRDNIQYF	TGTGCCAGCAGCTTAGCCCGGGACAGGGACAACATTCAGTACTTC
TRBD1	TRBJ1-2	TRBV10-3	13	-	CATSPDRGYGYTF	TGTGCCACCTCCCCCGACAGGGGGTATGGCTACACCTTC
-	TRBJ2-6	TRBV5-5	15	-	CASSLRDSGANVLTF	TGTGCCAGCTCCCTGAGAGACTCTGGGGCCAACGTCCTGACTTTC
-	TRBJ2-2	TRBV11-2	14	-	CASSWSTNTGELFF	TGTGCCAGCAGCTGGTCCACTAACACCGGGGAGCTGTTTTTT
-	TRBJ1-2	TRBV7-9	13	-	CASSLAVLGPYTF	TGTGCCAGCAGCTTAGCGGTCTTGGGGCCCTACACCTTC
-	TRBJ1-1	TRBV29-1	13	-	CSSWTDSSLGAFF	TGCAGCTCCTGGACAGATTCTAGTCTGGGGGCTTTCTTT
-	TRBJ1-4	TRBV7-9	13	once	CASSTGTIEKLFF	TGTGCCAGCAGTACAGGGACGATTGAAAAACTGTTTTTT
TRBD2	TRBJ2-3	TRBV3-1/TRBV3-2	21	-	CASSQDFRGRPSGSHTDTQYF	TGTGCCAGCAGCCAAGATTTTAGGGGAAGACCTAGCGGGAGTCATACAGATACGCAGTATTTT
-	TRBJ2-7	TRBV10-3	14	-	CAISESSSSYEQYF	TGTGCCATCAGTGAATCTAGCTCCTCCTACGAGCAGTACTTC
-	TRBJ2-1	TRBV9	16	-	CASSVVGRGAYNEQFF	TGTGCCAGCAGCGTAGTTGGCAGGGGCGCTTACAATGAGCAGTTCTTC
-	TRBJ1-3	TRBV18	12	-	CASSPEGNTIYF	TGTGCCAGCTCACCAGAGGGAAACACCATATATTTT
-	TRBJ1-5	TRBV6-1	16	-	CASSERAGVGNQPQHF	TGTGCCAGCAGTGAAAGGGCAGGGGTAGGCAATCAGCCCCAGCATTTT
TRBD2	TRBJ2-2	TRBV27	14	-	CASSPSGGTGELFF	TGTGCCAGCAGCCCCAGCGGGGGCACCGGGGAGCTGTTTTTT
-	TRBJ1-6	TRBV2	13	-	CASNKGPGSPLHF	TGTGCCAGCAATAAGGGGCCGGGTTCACCCCTCCACTTT
-	TRBJ1-2	TRBV6-2/TRBV6-3	13	-	CASSWGQNYGYTF	TGTGCCAGCAGTTGGGGACAAAACTATGGCTACACCTTC
-	TRBJ2-1	TRBV2	11	-	CASTLSNEQFF	TGTGCCAGCACCCTCAGCAATGAGCAGTTCTTC
-	TRBJ2-3	TRBV7-6	15	once	CASSLVTQSTDTQYF	TGTGCCAGCAGCTTAGTAACCCAGAGCACAGATACGCAGTATTTT
TRBD2	TRBJ2-5	TRBV3-1/TRBV3-2	18	-	CASSRGGLAGPQGETQYF	TGTGCCAGCAGCCGAGGAGGCCTAGCGGGTCCCCAAGGGGAGACCCAGTACTTC
-	TRBJ1-1	TRBV18	13	-	CASSPPWNTEAFF	TGTGCCAGCTCACCACCCTGGAACACTGAAGCTTTCTTT
TRBD2	TRBJ2-3	TRBV5-1	18	-	CASSLGTSGTSSTDTQYF	TGCGCCAGCAGCTTGGGGACTAGCGGTACCTCTAGCACAGATACGCAGTATTTT
-	TRBJ2-7	TRBV28	16	-	CASSQTGDWTSYEQYF	TGTGCCAGCAGCCAAACAGGGGACTGGACCTCCTACGAGCAGTACTTC
-	TRBJ1-2	TRBV30	13	-	CAWRGPSDYGYTF	TGTGCCTGGAGGGGCCCGTCGGACTATGGCTACACCTTC
-	TRBJ1-2	TRBV6-1	15	-	CASSEAGPTSYGYTF	TGTGCCAGCAGTGAAGCGGGGCCGACTTCCTATGGCTACACCTTC
-	TRBJ1-5	TRBV6-6	15	-	CASSHDRPTVQPQHF	TGTGCCAGCAGCCACGACAGGCCGACGGTTCAGCCCCAGCATTTT
-	TRBJ2-6	TRBV11-3	17	-	CASSLGQGSPGANVLTF	TGTGCCAGCAGCTTAGGCCAGGGTTCCCCTGGGGCCAACGTCCTGACTTTC
-	TRBJ1-2	TRBV12-3/TRBV12-4	13	-	CASSLVVPYGYTF	TGTGCCAGCAGCCTCGTTGTCCCCTATGGCTACACCTTC
-	TRBJ2-3	TRBV7-9	14	-	CASSLETLPDTQYF	TGTGCCAGCAGCTTAGAGACTTTACCAGATACGCAGTATTTT
-	TRBJ1-2	TRBV19	8	-	CAAGDYTF	TGTGCCGCGGGGGACTACACCTTC
TRBD1	TRBJ1-4	TRBV7-9	15	-	CASSSPGQPNEKLFF	TGTGCCAGCAGCTCCCCGGGACAGCCTAATGAAAAACTGTTTTTT
TRBD1	TRBJ1-5	TRBV15	16	-	CATSRDWGQGNQPQHF	TGTGCCACCAGCAGAGATTGGGGACAGGGCAATCAGCCCCAGCATTTT
-	TRBJ1-2	TRBV18	14	-	CASSPSQGDYGYTF	TGTGCCAGCTCACCATCCCAGGGCGACTATGGCTACACCTTC